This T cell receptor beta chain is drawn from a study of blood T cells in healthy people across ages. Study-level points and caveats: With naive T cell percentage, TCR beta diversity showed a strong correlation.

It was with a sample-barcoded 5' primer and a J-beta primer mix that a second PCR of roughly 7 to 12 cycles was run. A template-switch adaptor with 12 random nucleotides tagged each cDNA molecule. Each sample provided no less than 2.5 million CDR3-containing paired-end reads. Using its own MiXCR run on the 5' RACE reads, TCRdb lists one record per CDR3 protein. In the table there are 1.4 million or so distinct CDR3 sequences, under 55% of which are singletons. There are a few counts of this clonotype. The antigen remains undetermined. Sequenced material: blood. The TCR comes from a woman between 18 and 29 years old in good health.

The CDR3 bases are TGCGCCAGCAGCTTGGGCCAGGGAGGAAGATACACCTTC. It specifies CASSLGQGGRYTF. The chain uses TRBV5-1 and TRBJ1-2; the D gene is possibly TRBD1 (5 bases). Germline V gene lookup returns CDR1 SGHRS and CDR2 YFSETQ. The V and J ends lost 0 bases and 11 bases respectively, with 14 bases between them. The length of the CDR3 is 13 residues. The full variable domain, completed using reference TRBV5-1 and TRBJ1-2, is KAGVTQTPRYLIKTRGQQVTLSCSPISGHRSVSWYQQTPGQGLQFLFEYFSETQRNKGNFPGRFSGRQFSNSRSEMNVSTLELGDSALYLCASSLGQGGRYTFGSGTRLTVV.